The TCR beta chain described here comes from a study of blood T cell repertoires in COVID-19. V shed 3 bases, J shed 2 bases, and the junction held 5 bases outside the gene matches. The CDR3 is 14 residues long. Germline CDR1 SGHRS, CDR2 YFSETQ. In its sample, this clone was seen a few times. Libraries were prepared by immunoSEQ multiplex PCR; TCRdb keeps only in-frame clonotypes and omits some of them. The data contain about 280,000 clones, approximately 86% of them singletons. This TCR derives from a man between 35 and 55 years old with active or convalescent COVID-19. The material sequenced was peripheral blood. The chain is built from TRBV5-1 and TRBJ2-7; 7 bases map to TRBD2. The CDR3 DNA is TGCGCCAGCAGCTGGAGCGGGACTACCTACGAGCAGTACTTC. Translation gives CASSWSGTTYEQYF.